A single sample is the source of the 26 T cell receptor beta chains below, sequenced in a study of T cell changes during pregnancy in multiple sclerosis (dated 2019 in TCRdb). Library method: the immunoSEQ multiplex PCR assay. TCRdb re-hosts the immuneACCESS table, in-frame sequences only. Its copies lack some clones; in the studies checked, an unresolved V gene accounts for under half of them, and the cause for the rest is not known. The sample profile shows 65,000 to 90,000 clones; around nine tenths of them were found once. Approximately 2% of the sample belongs to the ten largest clones. The sample here was peripheral blood, taken in the second trimester of pregnancy. The receptors originated from a female donor with multiple sclerosis, enrolled in a pregnancy study.

The chain has TRBV11-2 and TRBJ2-3; perhaps TRBD1 as D (5 bases). The CDR3 covers 13 residues. From germline, CDR1 is SGHAT and CDR2 FQNNGV. The ends were cut back, 0 bases at V and 5 bases at J, with 6 bases in the middle. CDR3 loop: CASSLDRGDTQYF. In DNA form, the CDR3 reads TGTGCCAGCAGCTTAGATAGGGGAGATACGCAGTATTTT.

This chain uses TRBV10-3 with TRBJ1-2; 9 bases align to TRBD1. The CDR3 is 12 amino acids. The V and J ends lost 7 bases and 5 bases, in that order; junction bases with no gene match: 2. Germline V lookup: CDR1 ENHRY, CDR2 SYGVKD. The CDR3, as DNA: TGTGCCATCACAGACAGGGGGTATGGCTACACCTTC. Encoded protein: CAITDRGYGYTF.

The chain is built from TRBV7-9 and TRBJ2-4; a possible D gene is TRBD1 (6 bases). This CDR3 comprises 13 residues. The V end lost 5 bases, the J end lost 5 bases, and 10 bases lay between the germline ends. Germline lookup yields CDR1 SEHNR and CDR2 FQNEAQ (reference sequence). For the CDR3, the DNA is TGTGCCAGCAGCAGTCAGGGGCAAAACATTCAGTACTTC. Translation: CASSSQGQNIQYF. The variable domain in full, with the rest retrieved from reference TRBV7-9 and TRBJ2-4, is DTGVSQNPRHKITKRGQNVTFRCDPISEHNRLYWYRQTLGQGPEFLTYFQNEAQLEKSRLLSDRFSAERPKGSFSTLEIQRTEQGDSAMYLCASSSQGQNIQYFGAGTRLSVL.

This clone was seen more than once but under ten times. This chain connects TRBV7-2 to TRBJ1-6; D is ambiguous. Germline V gives CDR1 SGHTA, CDR2 FQGNSA. Trimming removed 4 bases at V and 6 bases at J, with 4 bases between. The CDR3 is made up of 12 amino acids. This CDR3 reads CASSSFNSPLHF. The DNA of the CDR3 is TGTGCCAGCAGCTCTTTTAATTCACCCCTCCACTTT.

V gene TRBV6-1 combines with J gene TRBJ2-2, with D unclear. The germline V gene has CDR1 MNHNS and CDR2 SASEGT. Trimming left V 2 bases short and J 6 bases short, with 16 bases between. This CDR3 spans 16 amino acids. The CDR3 DNA is TGTGCCAGCAGTGAAAGGTCGACCGGGTGGGCCGGGGAGCTGTTTTTT. It codes for CASSERSTGWAGELFF.

The rearrangement links TRBV30 to TRBJ1-6, with TRBD1 matching over 7 bases. This CDR3 contains 17 residues. Germline V gives CDR1 GTSNPN, CDR2 SVGIG (reference sequence). Trimming took 3 bases from V and 1 from J; bases not matched to a gene: 9. The CDR3 here is CAWSLRQGGSYNSPLHF. CDR3 in DNA: TGTGCCTGGAGCCTAAGACAGGGAGGTTCCTATAATTCACCCCTCCACTTT.

This chain joins TRBV5-6 and TRBJ2-7; possible D gene TRBD1, 6 bases. Per germline, CDR1 SGHDT and CDR2 YYEEEE. With 9 bases removed from V and 0 bases from J, the gap between germline ends came to 16 bases. The CDR3 loop spans 14 amino acids. CDR3: CATEAAGASYEQYF. CDR3 sequence (DNA): TGTGCCACCGAGGCGGCAGGGGCCTCCTACGAGCAGTACTTC.

This clone occurred once. The chain employs TRBV6-1 and TRBJ1-5; TRBD1 might be the D (5 bases). This CDR3 comprises 15 residues. CDR1 and CDR2 from the germline V gene are MNHNS and SASEGT. V was pared by 5 bases and J by 2 bases, with 13 bases between. DNA of the CDR3: TGTGCCAGCAGTCGGGACTCCGAGGGCAATCAGCCCCAGCATTTT. It yields the protein CASSRDSEGNQPQHF.

The CDR3 loop reads CASSEGVVGGVSSYNEQFF. CDR3 nucleotides: TGTGCCAGCAGTGAAGGGGTTGTGGGGGGGGTGAGCTCCTACAATGAGCAGTTCTTC. V is TRBV2 and J is TRBJ2-1, with 7 nucleotides matching TRBD2. The CDR3 runs 19 residues. Trimming at V came to 1 base and at J to 0 bases, leaving 12 bases not matched to a gene. Per the germline V gene, CDR1 is SNHLY and CDR2 is FYNNEI.

The chain links TRBV11-2 to TRBJ1-1; the D gene is possibly TRBD1 (6 bases). The CDR3 consists of 15 residues. CDR1 SGHAT and CDR2 FQNNGV come from the germline V gene. Trimming left V 2 bases short and J 5 bases short, with 15 bases between. CDR3 DNA sequence: TGTGCCAGCAGCTTATACTCACAGGGCGGAACTGAAGCTTTCTTT. It is translated as CASSLYSQGGTEAFF.

The chain is built from TRBV2 and TRBJ2-3; TRBD2 aligns across 14 bases. V trimming: 6 bases; J trimming: 3 bases; junction bases outside the gene matches: 5. The V gene's germline CDR1 is SNHLY and CDR2 FYNNEI. This CDR3 spans 16 amino acids. The CDR3 bases are TGTGCCAGCAGCGCCCGGACTAGCGGGGGGACAGATACGCAGTATTTT. Protein: CASSARTSGGTDTQYF.

This chain joins TRBV19 and TRBJ2-1; TRBD2 might be the D (5 bases). The V end was cut by 6 bases, the J end by 4 bases, with 13 bases between. Per germline, CDR1 LNHDA and CDR2 SQIVND (reference sequence). CDR3 length equals 14 residues. CDR3: CASSGDGLYNEQFF. In nucleotides, the CDR3 is TGTGCCAGTAGCGGGGATGGATTATACAATGAGCAGTTCTTC.

The chain couples TRBV19 to TRBJ2-1; D might be TRBD2 (7 bases). This CDR3 comprises 15 residues. The germline V gene has CDR1 LNHDA and CDR2 SQIVND (reference sequence). The V end was cut by 4 bases, the J end by 5 bases, with 15 bases between. CDR3 protein: CASSRGRERNNEQFF. CDR3 nucleotide sequence: TGTGCCAGTAGTAGGGGGCGGGAGCGAAACAATGAGCAGTTCTTC.

The V and J genes are TRBV4-1 and TRBJ2-7, with 9 positions matching TRBD1. The CDR3 is 13 amino acids. The V segment lost 2 bases and the J segment 5 bases; nucleotides outside the gene matches: 1. Germline CDR1 is MGHRA and CDR2 is YSYEKL. The CDR3 bases are TGCGCCAGCAGCCAATGGACAGGGGACGAGCAGTACTTC. It is translated as CASSQWTGDEQYF.

V is TRBV5-3 and J is TRBJ1-2; unclear D gene. TRBV5-3 is flagged as an ORF with uncertain function. Trimming left V 2 bases short and J 11 bases short, with 4 bases between. The CDR3 loop spans 9 amino acids. The CDR3 here is CARSFLYTF. For the CDR3, the DNA is TGTGCCAGAAGCTTCCTTTACACCTTC.

This clone is a singleton in its sample. This rearrangement joins TRBV6-1 to TRBJ1-6; D might be TRBD1 (5 bases). The V and J ends lost 4 bases and 7 bases respectively, with 17 bases between them. The CDR3 extends over 16 amino acids. Germline CDR1 reads MNHNS; CDR2 reads SASEGT. The CDR3 sequence is CASSADSFLRNSPLHF. In DNA form, the CDR3 reads TGTGCCAGCAGTGCTGACAGTTTCCTCCGCAATTCACCCCTCCACTTT.

The chain recombines TRBV25-1 with TRBJ2-7, with a tentative D call TRBD2 (5 bases). The CDR3 totals 12 residues. V dropped 5 bases and J dropped 3 bases, with 8 bases sitting between them. Germline values: CDR1 MGHDK, CDR2 SYGVNS. The CDR3 loop reads CASSWTGYEQYF. For the CDR3, the DNA is TGTGCCAGCAGTTGGACTGGCTACGAGCAGTACTTC.

The chain combines TRBV10-3 with TRBJ2-5; 10 positions agree with TRBD2. J lost 2 bases, V lost 10 bases, and 7 bases had no gene match. CDR3 length equals 14 residues. Germline CDR1 is ENHRY and CDR2 is SYGVKD. In DNA, the CDR3 is TGTGCCACCGGACTAGCGGATATTCAAGAGACCCAGTACTTC. This sequence encodes CATGLADIQETQYF.

The rearrangement uses TRBV29-1 and TRBJ1-2, with 9 positions matching TRBD1. The CDR3 length is 14 residues. V gave up 3 bases and J gave up 4 bases; unmatched junction bases: 6. Per germline, CDR1 SQVTM and CDR2 ANQGSEA. In DNA form, the CDR3 reads TGCAGCGTTGATGGGGGACAGGGATTCTATGGCTACACCTTC. This gives the protein CSVDGGQGFYGYTF.

A single count supports this clone. The chain employs TRBV6-1 and TRBJ2-7, with D maybe TRBD2 (5 bases). The CDR3 contains 17 residues. Germline CDR1 is MNHNS and CDR2 is SASEGT. V was shortened by 3 bases and J by 3 bases, with 21 bases between the two germline ends. The CDR3 DNA reads TGTGCCAGCAGTGACCCGGGAAGACTGACCCGGGACTACGAGCAGTACTTC. Translating gives CASSDPGRLTRDYEQYF.

This clone has only one observation. The gene calls are TRBV7-3 and TRBJ1-1, with 8 bases identical to TRBD1. V gave up 5 bases and J gave up 0 bases; unmatched junction bases: 5. Germline assignment: CDR1 SGHTA and CDR2 FQGTGA. The CDR3 covers 15 residues. CDR3: CASSPGQGMNTEAFF. The CDR3 coding sequence is TGTGCCAGCAGCCCCGGACAGGGCATGAACACTGAAGCTTTCTTT.

The gene calls are TRBV7-9 and TRBJ2-7, with 7 bases matching TRBD2. Germline assignment: CDR1 SEHNR and CDR2 FQNEAQ (reference sequence). V gave up 1 base and J gave up 0 bases; unmatched junction bases: 6. This CDR3 comprises 16 residues. The CDR3: CASSLGGGLSSYEQYF. Here the CDR3 DNA reads TGTGCCAGCAGCTTAGGGGGGGGACTGAGCTCCTACGAGCAGTACTTC.

The V call is TRBV19, the J call TRBJ2-3; 10 bases fit TRBD2. The CDR3 loop spans 15 amino acids. CDR1 is LNHDA and CDR2 is SQIVND in the germline V gene (reference sequence). With 7 bases clipped from V and 2 bases from J, the junction kept 6 bases outside the gene matches. The CDR3 coding sequence is TGTGCCAGTACCCCGACTAGCGGGTACACAGATACGCAGTATTTT. Amino acids: CASTPTSGYTDTQYF.

The chain uses TRBV15 and TRBJ1-5; the D is unclear. The CDR3 has 18 residues. The germline gives CDR1 LNHNV, CDR2 YYDKDF (reference sequence). The V gene lost 8 bases and the J gene lost 4 bases, with 27 bases spanning the gap. The CDR3 loop reads CATREADTFSNTNQPQHF. DNA for the CDR3: TGTGCCACCCGGGAAGCAGATACCTTTAGCAATACAAATCAGCCCCAGCATTTT.

This clone was counted a single time. The CDR3 nucleotides read TGTGCCAGCAGCTTCGACGGCGGGAGGACGCAGAGCCTGTTCTTC. It translates to CASSFDGGRTQSLFF. The chain combines TRBV7-8 with TRBJ2-1, with 8 bases that match TRBD2. The CDR3 loop spans 15 amino acids. The V gene end was trimmed by 3 bases and the J gene end by 15 bases; junction bases not matched to a gene: 16. The germline CDR1 and CDR2 sequences are SGHVS and FQNEAQ. Looking up the rest from reference TRBV7-8 and TRBJ2-1 gives the full variable domain: GAGVSQSPRYKVAKRGQDVALRCDPISGHVSLFWYQQALGQGPEFLTYFQNEAQLDKSGLPSDRFFAERPEGSVSTLKIQRTQQEDSAVYLCASSFDGGRTQSLFFGPGTRLTVL.

This chain joins TRBV13 and TRBJ2-7; 7 bases line up with TRBD1. This CDR3 has 14 residues. CDR1 is PRHDT and CDR2 is FYEKMQ in the germline V gene (reference sequence). The junction had 7 bases not matched to a gene; V was cut back by 5 bases and J by 3 bases. CDR3 nucleotide sequence: TGTGCCAGCAGCCCAGGACAGGAGATCTACGAGCAGTACTTC. Its protein is CASSPGQEIYEQYF.